Listed here are 20 T cell receptor beta chains from one sample, sequenced in a study of blood T cell repertoires in COVID-19. Profiled with immunoSEQ multiplex PCR; TCRdb holds only in-frame clones, not every one. This table has roughly 190,000 clones, under 85% appearing once. Specimen: peripheral blood. The receptors stem from a woman aged 35 to 49 with acute or convalescent COVID-19.

This clone was observed a few times. The CDR3 region is CAWSSMGGYEQYF. CDR3 bases: TGTGCCTGGAGCTCCATGGGGGGTTACGAGCAGTACTTC. The chain recombines TRBV30 with TRBJ2-7, with D possibly being TRBD2 (6 bases). Germline V gene lookup returns CDR1 GTSNPN and CDR2 SVGIG (reference sequence). Trimming pared 3 bases from V and 4 bases from J, leaving 13 bases between. The CDR3 contains 13 residues.

The chain has TRBV28 and TRBJ1-2; 7 bases match TRBD1. The CDR3 is 16 residues long. In germline, CDR1 is MDHEN, CDR2 SYDVKM. V shed 4 bases and J 5 bases; nucleotides not matched to a gene: 13. Here the CDR3 reads CASSSTRQGIWYGYTF. CDR3 bases: TGTGCCAGCAGTTCTACGAGACAGGGAATATGGTATGGCTACACCTTC.

V and J are TRBV19 and TRBJ2-3, with TRBD1 matching 7 bases. Per the germline V gene, CDR1 is LNHDA and CDR2 is SQIVND (reference sequence). J gave up 10 bases and V 0 bases, and 4 bases lay outside the gene matches. The CDR3 sequence is 13 residues long. CDR3 DNA: TGTGCCAGTAGTATAGACCGACAGGGTCCGCAGTATTTT. As protein: CASSIDRQGPQYF.

This rearrangement joins TRBV6-5 to TRBJ2-2; D perhaps matches TRBD2 (6 bases). There are 14 residues in the CDR3. The V end lost 7 bases, the J end lost 3 bases, and 12 bases lay between the germline ends. From germline, CDR1 is MNHEY and CDR2 SVGAGI. In nucleotides, the CDR3 is TGTGCCAGCATGAGGCCGGGAGACACCGGGGAGCTGTTTTTT. It translates to CASMRPGDTGELFF.

This clone has a single count. The chain is built from TRBV6-5 and TRBJ2-7; TRBD1 aligns across 9 bases. CDR1 and CDR2 (germline): MNHEY, SVGAGI. CDR3 length equals 15 residues. V lost 5 bases to trimming and J lost 0 bases; unmatched junction nucleotides: 5. DNA of the CDR3: TGTGCCAGCAGTATCCGGACAGGGGACTCCTACGAGCAGTACTTC. Translation gives CASSIRTGDSYEQYF.

The chain uses TRBV4-2 and TRBJ1-6; 7 nucleotides match TRBD1. CDR3 length: 14 residues. V shed 3 bases and J 9 bases; nucleotides not matched to a gene: 5. Looked up from germline, CDR1 is LGHNA and CDR2 is YNFKEQ. The CDR3 sequence is CASSQGQSFSPLHF. CDR3 coding DNA: TGTGCCAGCAGCCAGGGACAGAGTTTTTCACCCCTCCACTTT.

The chain uses TRBV11-2 and TRBJ1-2, with D unresolved. Germline V gives CDR1 SGHAT, CDR2 FQNNGV. This CDR3 comprises 14 residues. V was shortened by 5 bases and J by 5 bases, with 15 bases between the two germline ends. The CDR3 DNA sequence: TGTGCCAGCAGCAACGTCATGAGGCCTTATGGCTACACCTTC. Its translation: CASSNVMRPYGYTF. Together with reference TRBV11-2 and TRBJ1-2, the CDR3 gives the full variable domain: EAGVAQSPRYKIIEKRQSVAFWCNPISGHATLYWYQQILGQGPKLLIQFQNNGVVDDSQLPKDRFSAERLKGVDSTLKIQPAKLEDSAVYLCASSNVMRPYGYTFGSGTRLTVV.

The V and J genes are TRBV28 and TRBJ1-1; tentatively, D is TRBD1 (6 bases). V was pared by 5 bases and J by 1 base, with 17 bases between. Germline CDR1 reads MDHEN; CDR2 reads SYDVKM. The CDR3 covers 16 residues. The CDR3 nucleotides are TGTGCCAGCAGTCTCCCAACAGGGTCCGGGAACACTGAAGCTTTCTTT. Translating gives CASSLPTGSGNTEAFF.

This chain joins TRBV6-4 and TRBJ2-7, with 12 bases fitting TRBD2. This CDR3 contains 19 residues. Unmatched junction bases numbered 12, after V lost 3 bases and J lost 0 bases. The germline V gene has CDR1 MRHNA and CDR2 SNTAGT. CDR3 nucleotides: TGTGCCAGCAGTGATGGGAAGGAACTAGCGGGGGGCCTCTCCTACGAGCAGTACTTC. Translation: CASSDGKELAGGLSYEQYF.

This clone was seen a single time. The chain recombines TRBV7-8 with TRBJ2-7, with 9 bases aligning to TRBD2. The CDR3 sequence is 16 residues long. Germline V lookup: CDR1 SGHVS, CDR2 FQNEAQ. The trim removed 1 base at V and 5 bases at J, leaving 9 bases unmatched. This CDR3 reads CASSLVASGVRDEQYF. The CDR3 DNA is TGTGCCAGCAGCTTAGTGGCTAGCGGGGTTCGGGACGAGCAGTACTTC.

The gene calls are TRBV30 and TRBJ2-7, with TRBD1 matching 8 bases. This CDR3 is 12 amino acids long. The germline CDR1 and CDR2 sequences are GTSNPN and SVGIG (reference sequence). V dropped 4 bases and J dropped 7; count of bases not matched to a gene: 6. CDR3 region: CAWTQGAREQYF. CDR3 bases: TGTGCCTGGACCCAGGGGGCGCGGGAGCAGTACTTC.

This clone was counted a few times. The genes are TRBV10-3 and TRBJ1-5; D call uncertain. Trimming pared 0 bases from V and 3 bases from J, leaving 12 bases between. Germline CDR1 ENHRY, CDR2 SYGVKD. This CDR3 region has 16 residues. The CDR3 region is CAISESPGSYNQPQHF. Written as DNA, the CDR3 is TGTGCCATCAGTGAGTCCCCTGGTAGTTACAATCAGCCCCAGCATTTT.

This clone was found a few times. The gene calls are TRBV28 and TRBJ1-2; no clear D. The CDR3 has 13 residues. Germline V lookup: CDR1 MDHEN, CDR2 SYDVKM. V lost 3 bases and J lost 2, with 7 bases in between. CDR3 sequence (DNA): TGTGCCAGCAGTTTTCCAGGCAACTATGGCTACACCTTC. This sequence encodes CASSFPGNYGYTF.

The sample holds a few counts of this clone. This chain uses TRBV18 with TRBJ2-3, with 10 bases lining up with TRBD1. The J segment lost 4 bases and the V segment lost 0 bases, leaving 1 base of the junction unmatched. Germline loops: CDR1 KGHSH, CDR2 LQKENI. The CDR3 has 15 amino acids. The CDR3 loop reads CASSPPGQGSDTQYF. The CDR3 DNA follows: TGTGCCAGCTCACCACCGGGACAGGGGTCAGATACGCAGTATTTT.

About this clone: Other DNA sequences in the sample encode the same CDR3. The chain is built from TRBV18 and TRBJ1-3; D is possibly TRBD1 (5 bases). Trimming took 2 bases from V and 2 from J, leaving 13 bases between them. The CDR3 consists of 16 residues. Germline V gene sequence: CDR1 KGHSH, CDR2 LQKENI. In DNA, the CDR3 is TGTGCCAGCTCACCAGGGCAAGGGGCGACTGGAAACACCATATATTTT. Translated: CASSPGQGATGNTIYF.

The J gene is TRBJ2-2, the V gene TRBV21-1; the table gives TRBD2 as D, unverified against the DNA. TRBV21-1 is given as a pseudogene. The CDR3 is made up of 20 amino acids. The DNA for the CDR3 is TGTGCCAGCAGCAAAAAGTGCCGGTTAGCGGGAGGGGGAAACACCGGGGAGCTGTTTTTT. Translation: CASSKKCRLAGGGNTGELFF.

The chain has TRBV6-5 and TRBJ1-2, with unresolved D. In germline, CDR1 is MNHEY, CDR2 SVGAGI. The length of the CDR3 is 14 residues. V was trimmed by 7 bases and J by 3 bases, leaving 15 bases between them. The DNA of the CDR3 is TGTGCCAGCACTCTCGGGTTACTTTACTATGGCTACACCTTC. As protein: CASTLGLLYYGYTF.

This clone was recorded once. The rearrangement joins TRBV6-6 to TRBJ2-5; 9 bases fit TRBD2. Trimming removed 5 bases from V and 5 bases from J; junction bases left unmatched: 18. This CDR3 contains 18 residues. In germline, CDR1 is MNHNY, CDR2 SVGAGI (reference sequence). DNA of the CDR3: TGTGCCAGCAGTCGCCCGGGGCGGGAGGGCCTGGTGGGCGAGACCCAGTACTTC. Protein product: CASSRPGREGLVGETQYF.

The V and J genes are TRBV6-5 and TRBJ2-7, with 12 positions matching TRBD2. CDR1 is MNHEY and CDR2 is SVGAGI in the germline V gene. This CDR3 has 14 amino acids. V lost 5 bases, J lost 2 bases, and 1 base stayed unmatched. This CDR3 reads CASSLAGGTYEQYF. In DNA form, the CDR3 reads TGTGCCAGCAGTCTAGCGGGAGGGACCTACGAGCAGTACTTC.

This chain joins TRBV28 and TRBJ2-7; no clear D. The V gene lost 2 bases and the J gene lost 6 bases, with 8 bases spanning the gap. The germline gives CDR1 MDHEN, CDR2 SYDVKM. The CDR3 extends over 12 amino acids. The CDR3 region is CASSLGSSEQYF. The CDR3 region has the DNA TGTGCCAGCAGTTTAGGGTCTAGCGAGCAGTACTTC. Variable domain in full (rest from reference TRBV28 and TRBJ2-7): DVKVTQSSRYLVKRTGEKVFLECVQDMDHENMFWYRQDPGLGLRLIYFSYDVKMKEKGDIPEGYSVSREKKERFSLILESASTNQTSMYLCASSLGSSEQYFGPGTRLTVT.